This section outlines one T cell receptor beta chain sequence together with its context. The target antigen is unknown. The CDR3 extends over 15 amino acids. The germline V gene encodes CDR1 LGHNA and CDR2 YNFKEQ. V lost 4 bases and J lost 4, with 16 bases in between. This record comes from a study of cytomegalovirus exposure and HLA in healthy donors. Whole-study context: Out of roughly 170 million T cells, an earlier analysis found over 90 million unique TCR beta sequences in total. Overall study results and limits: Reports showed the classifier diagnosing cytomegalovirus status with high specificity and sensitivity. It was around 160 TCR beta chains that were listed as cytomegalovirus-associated. TCR beta V segments were, for the most part, productive about 90% or about 30% of the time in an earlier analysis.

Amplification used 60 Vbeta primers and 13 Jbeta primers. Assay: immunoSEQ multiplex PCR; the TCRdb copy retains only in-frame clones and omits some. The sample consists of 150,000 to 200,000 clones, about 79% of them appearing once. This clonotype was sampled from a woman aged 50 to 60 in good health and CMV-seronegative. The specimen sequenced was PBMCs. This chain uses TRBV4-2 with TRBJ1-2; no clear D. The CDR3 sequence: CASSLGREVAYGYTF. The CDR3 DNA reads as TGTGCCAGCAGCCTAGGGAGGGAGGTGGCCTATGGCTACACCTTC.